Here is one TCR beta chain with its context. Its specificity is unknown. With 1 base removed from V and 3 bases from J, the gap between germline ends came to 15 bases. The CDR3 totals 16 residues. Germline V gene lookup returns CDR1 SEHNR and CDR2 FQNEAQ (reference sequence). The data derive from a study of a mutant IDH1 vaccine in newly diagnosed glioma. Study overall: Previous treatment comprised radiotherapy, temozolomide, or both, mostly both.

Time point noted: week 11, during vaccination. A single vaccine dose contained 300 ug of mutant IDH1 20-mer peptide, and topical imiquimod was used with it. Assay used: immunoSEQ multiplex PCR; TCRdb lists only in-frame clones, some missing. This repertoire shows about 35,000 clones, about four fifths found once; its top ten account for approximately 15%. The input for sequencing was peripheral blood mononuclear cells (PBMCs), taken from a glioma patient whose treatment included an IDH1 peptide vaccine. The receptor was isolated from a woman in her twenties or thirties with glioma. Some clones in this sample may be carry-over from other donors' samples. V is TRBV7-9 and J is TRBJ1-1; possibly TRBD1 for D (5 bases). The CDR3 region is CASSLVGWGEDTEAFF. The CDR3, as DNA: TGTGCCAGCAGCTTAGTGGGATGGGGCGAGGACACTGAAGCTTTCTTT.